Below are 13 T cell receptor beta chains sequenced from a single sample in a study of early T cells in non-severe SARS-CoV-2 infection. MiXCR, run by TCRdb on the 5' RACE reads, gives a single entry per CDR3 protein. The sample records about 30,000 distinct CDR3 sequences, approximately 6.3% being singletons. Specimen: whole blood. Every receptor here comes from an adult who was a healthcare worker with PCR-confirmed SARS-CoV-2 infection or an uninfected control (not recorded which).

This clonotype was observed many times. V and J are TRBV7-2 and TRBJ2-1; D gene uncertain. The CDR3 sequence is 18 residues long. The germline V and J ends were trimmed by 0 bases and 1 base, with 16 bases remaining between them. Germline-derived CDR1 and CDR2 are SGHTA and FQGNSA. CDR3 DNA: TGTGCCAGCAGCTTAGCGCTCCCTCAGGTCCGGTCCTACAATGAGCAGTTCTTC. This codes for CASSLALPQVRSYNEQFF.

Many counts were recorded for this clonotype. The junction differs from germline at one of its ends, possibly a read error. The V call is TRBV11-2, the J call TRBJ2-6; D possibly corresponds to TRBD2 (5 bases). CDR3 size: 17 residues. Germline CDR1 and CDR2: SGHAT and FQNNGV. DNA of the CDR3: TGTGCCAGCAGCGTAGATTCTGGGAGCTCTGGGGCCAACGTCCTGACTTTC. Translation: CASSVDSGSSGANVLTF.

The chain couples TRBV7-9 to TRBJ1-6; D call uncertain. Trimming removed 2 bases from V and 14 bases from J, with 16 bases in between. CDR1 and CDR2 (germline): SEHNR, FQNEAQ (reference sequence). The CDR3 sequence is 14 residues long. CDR3 residues: CASSLTATTSALHF. CDR3 bases: TGTGCCAGCAGCTTAACTGCGACCACGTCCGCCCTCCACTTT.

This clonotype was recorded many times. The genes are TRBV29-1 and TRBJ1-1; 7 nucleotides match TRBD1. The trim removed 7 bases at V and 9 bases at J, leaving 8 bases unmatched. The germline gives CDR1 SQVTM, CDR2 ANQGSEA. The CDR3 consists of 11 residues. CDR3 sequence (DNA): TGCAGCGCCCGGGACAGTCATCAAGCTTTCTTT. Amino acid sequence: CSARDSHQAFF.

This chain links TRBV6-2 or TRBV6-3 with TRBJ1-2, with D maybe TRBD1 (5 bases). Germline-derived CDR1 and CDR2 are MNHEY and SVGEGT. The V and J ends lost 1 base and 0 bases respectively, with 12 bases between them. This CDR3 region has 16 residues. Written as DNA, the CDR3 is TGTGCCAGCAGTTACTATACCGGGACGGCTAACTATGGCTACACCTTC. Translation gives CASSYYTGTANYGYTF.

This clonotype was found a few times. A much larger clone sits a single nucleotide away, making a read error possible. The genes are TRBV10-3 and TRBJ2-3; 9 bases fit TRBD2. This CDR3 has 14 amino acids. Trimming at V came to 6 bases and at J to 5 bases, leaving 6 bases not matched to a gene. CDR1 and CDR2 from the germline V gene are ENHRY and SYGVKD. CDR3 coding DNA: TGTGCCATCAGAAGTAGCGGGGGCATAGATACGCAGTATTTT. It is translated as CAIRSSGGIDTQYF.

This clonotype was picked up a small number of times. The rearrangement joins TRBV3-1 to TRBJ2-5, with TRBD2 matching over 10 bases. The CDR3 covers 15 residues. Germline V gene lookup returns CDR1 LGHDT and CDR2 YNNKEL (reference sequence). V gave up 4 bases and J gave up 3 bases; unmatched junction bases: 5. CDR3 residues: CASSPRTSGEETQYF. The CDR3 bases are TGTGCCAGCAGCCCTCGGACTAGCGGAGAAGAGACCCAGTACTTC.

The chain carries TRBV2 and TRBJ1-6; D not certain. CDR1 and CDR2 (germline): SNHLY, FYNNEI. V was shortened by 6 bases and J by 9 bases, with 15 bases between the two germline ends. The CDR3 contains 14 residues. The CDR3 loop reads CASSPGGRGSPLHF. The CDR3 coding sequence is TGTGCCAGCAGCCCCGGAGGGCGGGGTTCACCCCTCCACTTT.

This clonotype was seen ten or more times. The chain is built from TRBV2 and TRBJ2-1, with D unresolved. The CDR3 runs 12 residues. Germline V CDR1 and CDR2: SNHLY, FYNNEI. V was trimmed by 0 bases and J by 9 bases, leaving 6 bases between them. The CDR3 DNA sequence: TGTGCCAGCAGTGAAGCTGGGGTTGAGCAGTTCTTC. Translation: CASSEAGVEQFF.

This clonotype was detected ten times or more. V usage is TRBV6-6 and J usage is TRBJ2-7, with D tentatively TRBD2 (5 bases). Germline V lookup: CDR1 MNHNY, CDR2 SVGAGI (reference sequence). V lost 2 bases to trimming and J lost 1 base, with 6 bases between them. The CDR3 is 13 residues long. As DNA, the CDR3 is TGTGCCAGCAGTTACGGGGAGTCCTACGAGCAGTACTTC. Encoded protein: CASSYGESYEQYF.

The sample holds many counts of this clonotype. V gene TRBV7-9 combines with J gene TRBJ1-6; D ambiguous. Trimming cost V 3 bases and J 2 bases, with 11 bases left between them. Germline V lookup: CDR1 SEHNR, CDR2 FQNEAQ (reference sequence). This CDR3 contains 16 residues. The CDR3 nucleotides are TGTGCCAGCAGCTTGGCAGGCTCGACCTATAATTCACCCCTCCACTTT. Translation gives CASSLAGSTYNSPLHF.

This clonotype was counted at least ten times. The chain joins TRBV3-1 to TRBJ2-7, with 10 nucleotides matching TRBD2. The CDR3 totals 15 residues. Trimming cost V 4 bases and J 4 bases; bases outside gene matches: 7. The V gene's germline CDR1 is LGHDT and CDR2 YNNKEL (reference sequence). As DNA, the CDR3 is TGTGCCAGCAGCCTTTTAGCGGGAGGAAGGTACGAGCAGTACTTC. Translating gives CASSLLAGGRYEQYF.

This clonotype was seen at least ten times. The genes are TRBV7-9 and TRBJ2-6, with TRBD1 matching over 7 bases. Germline V gene sequence: CDR1 SEHNR, CDR2 FQNEAQ (reference sequence). The CDR3 totals 17 residues. Germline trimming cut 5 bases from V and 2 bases from J; bases unmatched to any gene: 9. CDR3 loop: CASSTGTVITGANVLTF. CDR3 nucleotides: TGTGCCAGCAGCACCGGGACAGTGATTACTGGGGCCAACGTCCTGACTTTC.